This T cell receptor (beta chain) emerged from a study of beta chain features in type 1 diabetes. As for the study in general: Cells sorted and examined across all samples totaled approximately 110 million. The study's findings and limits: When VDJ junctions were examined, type 1 diabetes patients showed fewer insertions and more deletions. The study found moderately but significantly shorter TCRB CDR3s in all four CD4+ subsets of Type 1 diabetes patients. Cells carrying high TCR expression could end up over-represented when cDNA is sequenced.

Regarding this clone: Its antigen is currently unknown.

The study reverse transcribed the entire isolated RNA, so it sequenced expressed TCRB transcripts. Sequencing used immunoSEQ multiplex PCR; TCRdb keeps in-frame clones, though not all of them. The sample holds some 660,000 clones, around 15% seen once. The TCR originated in a man between 18 and 35 years old with type 1 diabetes. The specimen sequenced was naive CD4+ T cells from blood.

The CDR3 loop reads CASSDPGGSSYNEQFF. The CDR3 coding sequence is TGTGCCAGCAGTGACCCGGGTGGTAGCTCCTACAATGAGCAGTTCTTC. The V gene is TRBV6-4, the J gene TRBJ2-1; D gene unclear. The ends were cut back, 2 bases at V and 0 bases at J, with 11 bases in the middle. The CDR3 sequence is 16 residues long. Germline CDR1 and CDR2: MRHNA and SNTAGT.